Detailed here is one T cell receptor beta chain. This record belongs to a study of blood T cell repertoires in COVID-19. Overall study context: Nucleic acid was either cDNA or gDNA, and it came from T cells, B-cell-depleted T cells, or PBMCs.

Under the authors' procedure: Estimation of nucleated cell counts relied on the amplification of reference gene primers. Profiled with immunoSEQ multiplex PCR; TCRdb holds only in-frame clones, not every one. That table is the source of V, J and clone size, and D and trimming were worked out from the DNA. The table shows about 290,000 clones, with 75% to 90% occurring only once. The length of the CDR3 is 12 residues. Trimming took off 8 bases at V and 4 bases at J, with 11 bases between the two ends. The germline CDR1 and CDR2 sequences are MNHEY and SMNVEV (reference sequence). The chain is built from TRBV27 and TRBJ1-2, with D maybe TRBD1 (5 bases). Sequencing input: peripheral blood. The TCR originated in a woman between 25 and 40 years old with active or convalescent COVID-19. The CDR3 coding sequence is TGTGCCAGCCGGGCAGGGCCCTATGGCTACACCTTC. Protein product: CASRAGPYGYTF.